Following are 24 T cell receptor beta chains from one sample sequenced in a study of response to subunit inactivated influenza vaccine. Each CDR3 protein gets one entry after TCRdb re-called the RT-PCR reads with MiXCR. The sample holds 250,000 to 350,000 distinct CDR3 sequences, approximately 21% seen once. The sequencing here drew on PBMCs from blood, taken 21 months after vaccination. The receptors come from a man between 50 and 69 years old who received an inactivated influenza vaccine.

The chain is built from TRBV18 and TRBJ2-1; D gene unclear. The CDR3 consists of 14 residues. The germline V and J ends were trimmed by 5 bases and 2 bases, with 10 bases remaining between them. Germline CDR1 reads KGHSH; CDR2 reads LQKENI. The CDR3: CASSELAAYNEQFF. Here the CDR3 DNA reads TGTGCCAGCTCAGAATTAGCAGCCTACAATGAGCAGTTCTTC.

This clonotype has a handful of counts. The genes are TRBV10-3 and TRBJ1-3; 7 nucleotides line up with TRBD1. The CDR3 contains 15 residues. After removal of 6 bases from V and 4 bases from J, the junction contained 9 bases not matched to a gene. From germline, CDR1 is ENHRY and CDR2 SYGVKD. The CDR3 loop is CAISGTAPPGNTIYF. DNA of the CDR3: TGTGCCATCAGCGGGACAGCTCCTCCCGGAAACACCATATATTTT.

This clonotype has more than one count but fewer than ten. This chain links TRBV4-2 with TRBJ2-5; 9 bases are shared with TRBD1. V lost 3 bases, J lost 5 bases, and 7 bases stayed unmatched. Germline values: CDR1 LGHNA, CDR2 YNFKEQ. This CDR3 contains 15 residues. The CDR3 region is CASSQGDRVEETQYF. DNA of the CDR3: TGTGCCAGCAGCCAGGGGGACAGGGTGGAGGAGACCCAGTACTTC.

This clonotype was seen many times. Written as DNA, the CDR3 is TGTGCCAGCAGATCAGGGTCTGCAGCTTTCTTT. The encoded protein is CASRSGSAAFF. The V gene is TRBV12-3 or TRBV12-4, the J gene TRBJ1-1; D might be TRBD1 (5 bases). The CDR3 loop spans 11 amino acids. V dropped 6 bases and J dropped 10 bases, with 12 bases sitting between them.

The chain joins TRBV7-9 to TRBJ1-5; D may be TRBD1 (5 bases). Trimming shortened V by 1 base and J by 6 bases, and 7 bases separated the two germline ends. Germline assignment: CDR1 SEHNR and CDR2 FQNEAQ (reference sequence). The CDR3 has 13 amino acids. CDR3 sequence: CASSLGTGQPQHF. The CDR3 DNA is TGTGCCAGCAGCTTAGGTACAGGTCAGCCCCAGCATTTT.

This rearrangement joins TRBV21-1 to TRBJ2-6; the DNA was not compared with TRBD1, the D call given in the table. TRBV21-1 is a recognized pseudogene. This CDR3 contains 18 residues. In DNA, the CDR3 is TGTGCCAGCAGCCCAGGGACGGAAGGTTTCTCTGGGGCCAACGTCCTGACTTTC. Translation gives CASSPGTEGFSGANVLTF.

V usage is TRBV20-1 and J usage is TRBJ1-2; unclear D gene. This CDR3 contains 13 residues. Trimming cost V 5 bases and J 5 bases, with 15 bases left between them. Germline CDR1 and CDR2: DFQATT and SNEGSKA (reference sequence). CDR3 sequence (DNA): TGCAGTGCTCCGAGGGTGGGGAGGTATGGCTACACCTTC. It encodes CSAPRVGRYGYTF.

The genes are TRBV21-1 and TRBJ2-7; the table's D call, TRBD1, has no DNA check behind it. TRBV21-1 counts as a pseudogene. The CDR3 runs 18 residues. Here the CDR3 DNA reads TGTGCCAGCAGCAAAGGGAGAGGGCGGGACAGGGAATATTGTTCGATACACTTC. This gives the protein CASSKGRGRDREYCSIHF.

The chain is built from TRBV7-2 and TRBJ2-3; 13 positions agree with TRBD2. V dropped 5 bases and J dropped 1; count of bases not matched to a gene: 3. Per germline, CDR1 SGHTA and CDR2 FQGNSA. The CDR3 totals 16 residues. The CDR3 here is CASSRGLAGRTDTQYF. CDR3 coding DNA: TGTGCCAGCAGCAGGGGACTAGCGGGGCGCACAGATACGCAGTATTTT. Supplemented by reference TRBV7-2 and TRBJ2-3, the full variable domain reads GAGVSQSPSNKVTEKGKDVELRCDPISGHTALYWYRQSLGQGLEFLIYFQGNSAPDKSGLPSDRFSAERTGGSVSTLTIQRTQQEDSAVYLCASSRGLAGRTDTQYFGPGTRLTVL.

CDR3 nucleotide sequence: TGTGCCAGCAGCCAACAGGACCTCTACGAGCAGTACTTC. This codes for CASSQQDLYEQYF. V and J are TRBV14 and TRBJ2-7, with D hard to call. This CDR3 is built from 13 residues. Trimming pared 2 bases from V and 3 bases from J, leaving 8 bases between. Germline loops: CDR1 SGHDN, CDR2 FVKESK.

This clonotype came up a few times. The J gene is TRBJ1-1, the V gene TRBV4-2; D is undetermined. The V gene's germline CDR1 is LGHNA and CDR2 YNFKEQ. Deletions cut 0 bases from V and 1 base from J, with 12 bases between. The CDR3 covers 16 residues. The CDR3 loop reads CASSQDASQKNTEAFF. The DNA for the CDR3 is TGTGCCAGCAGCCAAGATGCGTCGCAGAAGAACACTGAAGCTTTCTTT.

This clonotype occurred a few times. This chain joins TRBV29-1 and TRBJ1-1; 11 bases match TRBD1. V lost 1 base and J lost 7; bases outside the gene matches: 5. This CDR3 region has 14 residues. Germline V gene data show CDR1 as SQVTM and CDR2 as ANQGSEA. The CDR3 nucleotides read TGCAGCGTTGAAGCGGGACAGGGGGTATATGAAGCTTTCTTT. Its protein is CSVEAGQGVYEAFF.

J is TRBJ2-1 and V is TRBV28; 10 bases are a match to TRBD2. Looked up from germline, CDR1 is MDHEN and CDR2 is SYDVKM. V lost 3 bases to trimming and J lost 10 bases; unmatched junction nucleotides: 9. There are 15 residues in the CDR3. In DNA form, the CDR3 reads TGTGCCAGCAGTTTCATGGGACTAGCGATTAGGGAGCAGTTCTTC. Amino acid sequence: CASSFMGLAIREQFF. Full variable domain (missing parts from reference TRBV28 and TRBJ2-1): DVKVTQSSRYLVKRTGEKVFLECVQDMDHENMFWYRQDPGLGLRLIYFSYDVKMKEKGDIPEGYSVSREKKERFSLILESASTNQTSMYLCASSFMGLAIREQFFGPGTRLTVL.

This rearrangement joins TRBV27 to TRBJ1-1, with D possibly matching TRBD1 (6 bases). The germline V and J ends were trimmed by 0 bases and 0 bases, with 20 bases remaining between them. CDR3 length equals 19 residues. The germline gives CDR1 MNHEY, CDR2 SMNVEV (reference sequence). CDR3 amino acids: CASSLSRGGIVGMNTEAFF. The CDR3, as DNA: TGTGCCAGCAGTTTATCGAGGGGGGGCATCGTCGGAATGAACACTGAAGCTTTCTTT.

This chain uses TRBV28 with TRBJ2-5; TRBD2 matches at 7 bases. CDR1 is MDHEN, CDR2 SYDVKM, per germline. V lost 6 bases to trimming and J lost 5 bases; unmatched junction nucleotides: 9. This CDR3 contains 14 residues. DNA of the CDR3: TGTGCCAGCAGCCCGGGAGGACCCATGGAGACCCAGTACTTC. This translates into CASSPGGPMETQYF. The whole variable domain, remainder taken from reference TRBV28 and TRBJ2-5, is DVKVTQSSRYLVKRTGEKVFLECVQDMDHENMFWYRQDPGLGLRLIYFSYDVKMKEKGDIPEGYSVSREKKERFSLILESASTNQTSMYLCASSPGGPMETQYFGPGTRLLVL.

V and J are TRBV3-1 and TRBJ1-1; D gene uncertain. The V gene lost 2 bases and the J gene lost 6 bases, with 13 bases spanning the gap. Germline values: CDR1 LGHDT, CDR2 YNNKEL (reference sequence). This CDR3 is built from 14 residues. CDR3 in amino acids: CASSQTTIVAEAFF. Written as DNA, the CDR3 is TGTGCCAGCAGCCAAACGACAATCGTGGCTGAAGCTTTCTTT.

This clonotype was seen at least ten times. V is TRBV5-1 and J is TRBJ1-1; D is unresolved. This CDR3 contains 14 residues. V was trimmed by 1 base and J by 0 bases, leaving 7 bases between them. The germline CDR1 and CDR2 sequences are SGHRS and YFSETQ. CDR3 sequence: CASSLISMNTEAFF. CDR3 DNA sequence: TGCGCCAGCAGCTTGATCTCGATGAACACTGAAGCTTTCTTT.

There are a few counts of this clonotype. The V and J genes are TRBV7-9 and TRBJ1-5; D not certain. This CDR3 region has 12 residues. V lost 6 bases, J lost 7 bases, and 10 bases lay in between. Germline CDR1 SEHNR, CDR2 FQNEAQ (reference sequence). CDR3 DNA: TGTGCCAGCAGTGGGAGGGAACAGCCCCAGCATTTT. It specifies CASSGREQPQHF.

The rearrangement joins TRBV5-1 to TRBJ1-1; D is possibly TRBD1 (5 bases). The V end was cut by 0 bases, the J end by 7 bases, with 10 bases between. The germline CDR1 and CDR2 sequences are SGHRS and YFSETQ. This CDR3 has 13 residues. The CDR3: CASSLEPGNEAFF. In DNA, the CDR3 is TGCGCCAGCAGCTTGGAGCCAGGGAATGAAGCTTTCTTT.

Only a few counts were recorded for this clonotype. The rearrangement joins TRBV19 to TRBJ1-2; the D gene is possibly TRBD1 (5 bases). Per the germline V gene, CDR1 is LNHDA and CDR2 is SQIVND (reference sequence). This CDR3 is built from 12 residues. Trimming cost V 5 bases and J 4 bases, with 8 bases left between them. The CDR3 DNA sequence: TGTGCCAGTAGTTACGGGGCCTATGGCTACACCTTC. Encoded protein: CASSYGAYGYTF.

The CDR3, as DNA: TGTGCCAGCAGCGCCAGTAGCGGGAGAATAAAGCATGAGCAGTTCTTC. As protein: CASSASSGRIKHEQFF. The chain is built from TRBV7-9 and TRBJ2-1, with 9 bases aligning to TRBD2. The CDR3 has 16 amino acids. Germline V lookup: CDR1 SEHNR, CDR2 FQNEAQ (reference sequence). J gave up 8 bases and V 5 bases, and 13 bases lay outside the gene matches.

This clonotype was counted only a few times. CDR3 coding DNA: TGTGCCAGCAGCGCTCAGGACAAGAACACTGAAGCTTTCTTT. Residues: CASSAQDKNTEAFF. The chain couples TRBV9 to TRBJ1-1, with a weak D call TRBD1 (5 bases). The germline V gene encodes CDR1 SGDLS and CDR2 YYNGEE. CDR3 size: 14 residues. The germline V and J ends were trimmed by 3 bases and 1 base, with 10 bases remaining between them.

CDR3 sequence (DNA): TGCAGTGCTAGAGGGCTAGCGGATCAAGAGACCCAGTACTTC. It translates to CSARGLADQETQYF. This chain uses TRBV20-1 with TRBJ2-5, with 7 bases lining up with TRBD2. CDR1 is DFQATT and CDR2 is SNEGSKA in the germline V gene (reference sequence). The V segment lost 1 base and the J segment 2 bases; nucleotides outside the gene matches: 4. The CDR3 spans 14 residues.

This clonotype was found a few times. The chain couples TRBV20-1 to TRBJ1-3, with 9 positions matching TRBD1. The CDR3 is 14 amino acids. Trimming cost V 6 bases and J 2 bases; bases outside gene matches: 5. Looked up from germline, CDR1 is DFQATT and CDR2 is SNEGSKA (reference sequence). Here the CDR3 DNA reads TGCAGTGCCCAGGACAGGGGAACTGGAAACACCATATATTTT. This sequence encodes CSAQDRGTGNTIYF.